This T cell receptor beta chain was recorded in a study of blood T cell repertoires in COVID-19. This CDR3 spans 11 amino acids. V gave up 7 bases and J gave up 4 bases, with 8 bases separating them. Germline CDR1 is SQVTM and CDR2 is ANQGSEA. Assay used: immunoSEQ multiplex PCR; TCRdb lists only in-frame clones, some missing. The sample gives about 150,000 clones, 80% to 90% of which show up once; around 8% is in the top ten. The sample comprised peripheral blood. This chain joins TRBV29-1 and TRBJ1-5; D is possibly TRBD1 (5 bases). The clonotype comes from a woman aged 55-69 years with COVID-19, enrolled during active disease. The CDR3 here is CSDSGNQPQHF. The CDR3 region has the DNA TGCAGCGACTCAGGGAATCAGCCCCAGCATTTT. Together with reference TRBV29-1 and TRBJ1-5, the CDR3 gives the full variable domain: SAVISQKPSRDICQRGTSLTIQCQVDSQVTMMFWYRQQPGQSLTLIATANQGSEATYESGFVIDKFPISRPNLTFSTLTVSNMSPEDSSIYLCSDSGNQPQHFGDGTRLSIL.